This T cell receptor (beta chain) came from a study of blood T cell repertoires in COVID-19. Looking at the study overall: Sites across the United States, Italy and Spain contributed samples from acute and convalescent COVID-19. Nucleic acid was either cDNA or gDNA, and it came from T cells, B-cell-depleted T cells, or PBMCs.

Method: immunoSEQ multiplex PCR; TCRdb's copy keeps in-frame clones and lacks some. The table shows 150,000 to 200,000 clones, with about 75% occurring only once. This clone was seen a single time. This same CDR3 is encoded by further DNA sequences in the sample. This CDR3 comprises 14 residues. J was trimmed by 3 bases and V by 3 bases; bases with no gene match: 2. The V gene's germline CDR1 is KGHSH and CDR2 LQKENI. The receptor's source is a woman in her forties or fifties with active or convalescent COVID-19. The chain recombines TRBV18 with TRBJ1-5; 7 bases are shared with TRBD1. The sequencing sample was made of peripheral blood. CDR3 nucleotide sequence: TGTGCCAGCTCACCTACAGGGGACAATCAGCCCCAGCATTTT. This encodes CASSPTGDNQPQHF.